This T cell receptor beta chain was recorded in a study of cytomegalovirus exposure and HLA in healthy donors. This CDR3 has 15 residues. Germline V gives CDR1 MNHEY, CDR2 SVGAGI. V lost 0 bases and J lost 2, with 7 bases in between. Researchers ran the PCR with 60 Vbeta and 13 Jbeta primers. Assay used: immunoSEQ multiplex PCR; TCRdb lists only in-frame clones, some missing. The sample includes roughly 150,000 clones, 70% to 90% seen only once; the top ten take 2.4%. Material for sequencing was PBMCs. This sequence originates from a male donor in good health and CMV-seronegative. The chain employs TRBV6-5 and TRBJ2-2; D unclear. The CDR3 DNA is TGTGCCAGCAGTTACTCGAGAGGAAACACCGGGGAGCTGTTTTTT. It specifies CASSYSRGNTGELFF.